Following are 16 T cell receptor beta chains from one sample sequenced in a study of Ad26.COV2.S vaccination and SARS-CoV-2 variants. TCRdb keeps only in-frame clones here, not all; method: immunoSEQ multiplex PCR. Of about 420,000 clones listed, roughly 88% are singletons. Treatment denoted: 15 to 20 received Ad26.COV2.S at low or high dose, single or two shots; about 5 received placebo; per-sample allocation not given. Day 63 after the first injection of vaccine or placebo was the sampling time. Sample: peripheral blood, taken in a trial of Ad26.COV2.S vaccine versus placebo. The origin of the receptors is a person aged 18-65 years who received the Ad26.COV2.S COVID-19 vaccine or a placebo.

The chain employs TRBV6-4 and TRBJ1-2, with unresolved D. This CDR3 has 16 residues. Germline values: CDR1 MRHNA, CDR2 SNTAGT. The V end lost 0 bases, the J end lost 2 bases, and 13 bases lay between the germline ends. DNA for the CDR3: TGTGCCAGCAGTGACTCGAACGGGGATAGGAACTATGGCTACACCTTC. Its translation is CASSDSNGDRNYGYTF.

The sample holds one count of this clone. The V call is TRBV10-1, the J call TRBJ1-1; 9 bases line up with TRBD1. V was clipped by 9 bases and J by 0 bases; unmatched bases: 11. The CDR3 sequence is 16 residues long. Germline values: CDR1 WNHNN, CDR2 SYGVQD (reference sequence). CDR3 protein: CASPRDRATMNTEAFF. The CDR3 DNA is TGCGCCAGTCCCCGGGACAGGGCTACCATGAACACTGAAGCTTTCTTT.

The rearrangement uses TRBV9 and TRBJ2-2; TRBD1 agrees at 10 bases. The CDR3 is 16 residues long. The V gene end was trimmed by 2 bases and the J gene end by 6 bases; junction bases not matched to a gene: 7. Germline lookup yields CDR1 SGDLS and CDR2 YYNGEE. CDR3 sequence: CASSVEPGQGSGELFF. The DNA of the CDR3 is TGTGCCAGCAGCGTTGAGCCGGGACAGGGGTCCGGGGAGCTGTTTTTT. The full variable domain, its missing parts supplied by reference TRBV9 and TRBJ2-2, is DSGVTQTPKHLITATGQRVTLRCSPRSGDLSVYWYQQSLDQGLQFLIQYYNGEERAKGNILERFSAQQFPDLHSELNLSSLELGDSALYFCASSVEPGQGSGELFFGEGSRLTVL.

V gene TRBV18 combines with J gene TRBJ1-1; 9 nucleotides match TRBD1. Trimming removed 3 bases from V and 4 bases from J; junction bases left unmatched: 6. This CDR3 is built from 15 residues. CDR1 KGHSH and CDR2 LQKENI come from the germline V gene. CDR3 region: CASSPHRGRVTEAFF. CDR3 coding DNA: TGTGCCAGCTCACCGCACAGGGGGCGGGTCACTGAAGCTTTCTTT. Full variable domain (remainder filled in from reference TRBV18 and TRBJ1-1): NAGVMQNPRHLVRRRGQEARLRCSPMKGHSHVYWYRQLPEEGLKFMVYLQKENIIDESGMPKERFSAEFPKEGPSILRIQQVVRGDSAAYFCASSPHRGRVTEAFFGQGTRLTVV.

CDR3 nucleotide sequence: TGTGCCAGTAGTTTCCTGAATCAGCCCCAGCATTTT. Translated, it gives CASSFLNQPQHF. The chain uses TRBV19 and TRBJ1-5; D uncertain. There are 12 residues in the CDR3. Looked up from germline, CDR1 is LNHDA and CDR2 is SQIVND (reference sequence). V lost 5 bases and J 4 bases, leaving 6 bases between the germline ends.

The rearrangement joins TRBV24-1 to TRBJ1-6, with D possibly TRBD1 on 6 matching bases. CDR1 and CDR2 from the germline V gene are KGHDR and SFDVKD. V lost 7 bases to trimming and J lost 10 bases, with 16 bases between them. The CDR3 extends over 14 amino acids. CDR3 loop: CATRDRGSGSPLHF. In nucleotides, the CDR3 is TGTGCCACCAGGGATAGGGGGTCGGGCTCACCCCTCCACTTT.

This chain links TRBV5-1 with TRBJ2-3; 9 bases align to TRBD1. J lost 6 bases, V lost 0 bases, and 11 bases had no gene match. CDR3 length equals 17 residues. Germline V gene lookup returns CDR1 SGHRS and CDR2 YFSETQ. CDR3 residues: CASSLAVRTGVGDTQYF. The CDR3 region has the DNA TGCGCCAGCAGCTTGGCCGTAAGGACAGGGGTTGGGGATACGCAGTATTTT.

The chain couples TRBV6-6 to TRBJ1-4; D might be TRBD1 (6 bases). Germline V CDR1 and CDR2: MNHNY, SVGAGI (reference sequence). Trimming took 5 bases from V and 6 from J, leaving 13 bases between them. This CDR3 has 14 residues. The CDR3 loop is CASSRGREYEKLFF. The CDR3, as DNA: TGTGCCAGCAGTAGGGGGAGAGAATATGAAAAACTGTTTTTT.

The chain couples TRBV27 to TRBJ2-7; no definite D call. V lost 7 bases, J lost 3 bases, and 25 bases lay in between. Per germline, CDR1 MNHEY and CDR2 SMNVEV (reference sequence). The CDR3 is 17 residues long. The CDR3 bases are TGTGCCAGCACCACGCTGTATAGTGATGGGCTCTTCTACGAGCAGTACTTC. This gives the protein CASTTLYSDGLFYEQYF.

The chain joins TRBV19 to TRBJ1-1; D possibly corresponds to TRBD1 (5 bases). CDR3 length: 11 amino acids. Trimming took off 5 bases at V and 8 bases at J, with 9 bases between the two ends. Germline CDR1 is LNHDA and CDR2 is SQIVND (reference sequence). This CDR3 reads CASSVRGEAFF. The CDR3 bases are TGTGCCAGTAGTGTACGGGGGGAAGCTTTCTTT.

The V and J genes are TRBV12-3 or TRBV12-4 and TRBJ1-2; D remains unclear. V dropped 5 bases and J dropped 6 bases, with 13 bases sitting between them. The CDR3 length is 13 residues. DNA of the CDR3: TGTGCCAGCAGTCCCTTGGCCCAGCATGGCTACACCTTC. Translation gives CASSPLAQHGYTF.

This chain joins TRBV5-1 and TRBJ1-4; 9 bases are shared with TRBD1. V trimming: 7 bases; J trimming: 6 bases; junction bases outside the gene matches: 4. Germline V gives CDR1 SGHRS, CDR2 YFSETQ. The CDR3 has 13 residues. The DNA of the CDR3 is TGCGCCAGCGGACGGGACAGGGATGAAAAACTGTTTTTT. Translated, it gives CASGRDRDEKLFF.

This chain links TRBV10-3 with TRBJ1-5; 7 positions agree with TRBD1. The germline CDR1 and CDR2 sequences are ENHRY and SYGVKD. V was pared by 4 bases and J by 4 bases, with 7 bases of the junction left unmatched. There are 15 residues in the CDR3. CDR3 sequence (DNA): TGTGCCATCAGTGTTGGCAGGGGGGCAAATCAGCCCCAGCATTTT. Amino acid sequence: CAISVGRGANQPQHF.

The chain has TRBV5-1 and TRBJ2-5; D not certain. CDR3 length equals 12 residues. Per germline, CDR1 SGHRS and CDR2 YFSETQ. The V end lost 8 bases, the J end lost 6 bases, and 14 bases lay between the germline ends. The CDR3: CASTTDGQTQYF. CDR3 DNA sequence: TGCGCCAGTACTACAGACGGGCAGACCCAGTACTTC.

The J gene is TRBJ2-5, the V gene TRBV5-1; no clear D. Trimming removed 2 bases from V and 2 bases from J, with 7 bases in between. Germline assignment: CDR1 SGHRS and CDR2 YFSETQ. This CDR3 comprises 13 residues. The CDR3 here is CASSFRGQETQYF. In DNA, the CDR3 is TGCGCCAGCAGCTTCAGAGGTCAAGAGACCCAGTACTTC.

A few counts support this clone. The rearrangement links TRBV10-3 to TRBJ2-7; D remains ambiguous. V was cut by 3 bases and J by 5 bases, with 2 bases left in between. This CDR3 has 10 amino acids. Germline CDR1 and CDR2: ENHRY and SYGVKD. CDR3 amino acids: CAISEHEQYF. CDR3 coding DNA: TGTGCCATCAGTGAACACGAGCAGTACTTC.